This T cell receptor (beta chain) originates from a study of cytomegalovirus exposure and HLA in healthy donors. Study background: A subsequent analysis reported that the 95 to 150 validation repertoires were produced on the same platform that had also been used for the roughly 700 first-cohort repertoires. The study's findings and limits: As was reported, the classifier diagnosed cytomegalovirus status with high specificity and sensitivity. Subsequent analysis revealed that first-cohort TCR clusters tended to co-occur in the 120 validation repertoires. The study recorded some 160 TCR beta chains that were cytomegalovirus-associated.

Regarding this clone: The antigen is not known.

Generated by immunoSEQ multiplex PCR, the TCRdb table keeps only in-frame clones and is missing some. This repertoire shows some 170,000 clones, roughly 86% found once; its top ten account for 2% to 3%. The germline V gene encodes CDR1 LNHNV and CDR2 YYDKDF (reference sequence). V gave up 5 bases and J gave up 2 bases, with 15 bases separating them. The CDR3 covers 16 residues. The sequence came from a man in his late teens or twenties in good health and CMV-seropositive. The V call is TRBV15, the J call TRBJ2-2, with a possible D match to TRBD1 (6 bases). The sequencing sample was made of PBMCs. Here the CDR3 DNA reads TGTGCCACCAGCGGAGGACAGAGACAAAACACCGGGGAGCTGTTTTTT. It codes for CATSGGQRQNTGELFF.